These 23 T cell receptor beta chains were all obtained from the same sample, sequenced in a study of blood T cell repertoires in COVID-19. Here immunoSEQ multiplex PCR was the method, and the copy in TCRdb shows in-frame clones only, minus some. The sample consists of about 120,000 clones, 80% to 90% of them appearing once. Sequencing was performed on peripheral blood. The origin of the receptors is a man in his 70s who had recovered from COVID-19.

This clone has just a few counts. The V and J genes are TRBV5-1 and TRBJ1-6; D is uncertain. This CDR3 is 13 amino acids long. With 1 base removed from V and 8 bases from J, the gap between germline ends came to 7 bases. Germline CDR1 is SGHRS and CDR2 is YFSETQ. DNA of the CDR3: TGCGCCAGCAGCTTGCAGTCCTATTCACCCCTCCACTTT. Its protein product is CASSLQSYSPLHF.

The chain is built from TRBV11-2 and TRBJ2-2, with 7 bases that match TRBD2. J was trimmed by 1 base and V by 2 bases; bases with no gene match: 1. The germline gives CDR1 SGHAT, CDR2 FQNNGV. The CDR3 covers 15 residues. CDR3 amino acids: CASSLRTRNTGELFF. Written as DNA, the CDR3 is TGTGCCAGCAGCTTAAGGACTAGGAACACCGGGGAGCTGTTTTTT.

Note on this clone: The sample holds other DNA sequences that translate to the same CDR3. V gene TRBV28 combines with J gene TRBJ2-7; 7 bases are shared with TRBD1. Germline values: CDR1 MDHEN, CDR2 SYDVKM. CDR3 size: 17 residues. The ends lost 6 bases at V and 1 base at J; junction bases unmatched: 15. This CDR3 reads CASSTHRGGRKSYEQYF. The DNA of the CDR3 is TGTGCCAGCAGCACCCATAGAGGGGGCCGGAAATCCTACGAGCAGTACTTC.

The chain employs TRBV29-1 and TRBJ2-7, with TRBD1 matching over 7 bases. Losses at the gene ends were 7 bases for V and 0 bases for J; bases not matched to a gene: 6. Germline lookup yields CDR1 SQVTM and CDR2 ANQGSEA. The CDR3 has 13 amino acids. The CDR3 loop reads CSAWDSNSYEQYF. CDR3 coding DNA: TGCAGCGCTTGGGACAGCAACTCCTACGAGCAGTACTTC.

The V and J genes are TRBV4-2 and TRBJ1-4; D unclear. Per germline, CDR1 LGHNA and CDR2 YNFKEQ. With 5 bases removed from V and 0 bases from J, the gap between germline ends came to 10 bases. This CDR3 comprises 15 residues. Here the CDR3 DNA reads TGTGCCAGCAGCGCCCTTCAGTCAACTAATGAAAAACTGTTTTTT. It codes for CASSALQSTNEKLFF.

The chain couples TRBV6-6 to TRBJ2-1, with 10 bases matching TRBD1. This CDR3 has 14 residues. V dropped 5 bases and J dropped 4; count of bases not matched to a gene: 2. Germline V gene sequence: CDR1 MNHNY, CDR2 SVGAGI (reference sequence). This CDR3 reads CASSRDRGYNEQFF. In DNA form, the CDR3 reads TGTGCCAGCAGTCGGGACAGGGGTTACAATGAGCAGTTCTTC.

The chain combines TRBV18 with TRBJ2-3; TRBD2 is a possible D gene (6 bases). V shed 6 bases and J shed 2 bases, with 9 bases lying between them. CDR3 size: 13 residues. Per the germline V gene, CDR1 is KGHSH and CDR2 is LQKENI. The CDR3 is CASSRENTDTQYF. The CDR3 DNA follows: TGTGCCAGCTCCCGGGAGAACACAGATACGCAGTATTTT.

This rearrangement joins TRBV27 to TRBJ2-5; TRBD2 might be the D (7 bases). The CDR3 length is 13 residues. Germline CDR1 and CDR2: MNHEY and SMNVEV (reference sequence). Trimming removed 6 bases at V and 1 base at J, with 9 bases between. The chain's CDR3 is CASRRGGQETQYF. CDR3 nucleotide sequence: TGTGCCAGCAGGAGGGGGGGCCAAGAGACCCAGTACTTC.

The rearrangement joins TRBV20-1 to TRBJ2-7; D uncertain. There are 11 residues in the CDR3. Germline CDR1 is DFQATT and CDR2 is SNEGSKA (reference sequence). Trimming removed 3 bases at V and 3 bases at J, with 6 bases between. The CDR3 DNA follows: TGCAGTGCTAGGGAGCACTACGAGCAGTACTTC. Its translation: CSAREHYEQYF.

This chain joins TRBV27 and TRBJ2-1; possible D gene TRBD1, 6 bases. The CDR3 has 17 residues. Between the trimmed V and J ends, which lost 4 bases and 4 bases, there was a span of 20 bases. Germline V CDR1 and CDR2: MNHEY, SMNVEV (reference sequence). The CDR3 bases are TGTGCCAGCAGTTCAAACAGGGAGAACTCTCCATACAATGAGCAGTTCTTC. As protein: CASSSNRENSPYNEQFF.

The chain links TRBV5-1 to TRBJ2-5; maybe TRBD2 (5 bases). From germline, CDR1 is SGHRS and CDR2 YFSETQ. Trimming stripped 0 bases from V and 5 bases from J, with 14 bases between. The CDR3 is made up of 15 amino acids. DNA of the CDR3: TGCGCCAGCAGCTTGGGGGCGACGAGGGAGGAGACCCAGTACTTC. Residues: CASSLGATREETQYF.

CDR3 DNA sequence: TGTGCCAGCAGCGGGGAGAGGGGGACGCTCGGCTACACCTTC. Encoded protein: CASSGERGTLGYTF. The rearrangement joins TRBV5-6 to TRBJ1-2, with a tentative D call TRBD1 (6 bases). The CDR3 has 14 amino acids. Trimming took 4 bases from V and 8 from J, leaving 18 bases between them. Per the germline V gene, CDR1 is SGHDT and CDR2 is YYEEEE.

The chain recombines TRBV7-9 with TRBJ1-2; D not certain. The CDR3 runs 14 residues. V was pared by 3 bases and J by 8 bases, with 16 bases between. Germline CDR1 SEHNR, CDR2 FQNEAQ (reference sequence). This CDR3 is CASSFSNFAGGYTF. CDR3 coding DNA: TGTGCCAGCAGCTTTTCAAACTTTGCGGGAGGCTACACCTTC.

V is TRBV15 and J is TRBJ2-7, with 8 bases lining up with TRBD1. The length of the CDR3 is 15 residues. J lost 1 base, V lost 5 bases, and 7 bases had no gene match. Germline assignment: CDR1 LNHNV and CDR2 YYDKDF (reference sequence). The CDR3 sequence: CATSAGRQGSYEQYF. As DNA, the CDR3 is TGTGCCACCAGCGCTGGCCGACAGGGGTCCTACGAGCAGTACTTC.

This chain joins TRBV5-1 and TRBJ2-5, with a tentative D call TRBD1 (6 bases). V lost 5 bases and J 5 bases, leaving 22 bases between the germline ends. Looked up from germline, CDR1 is SGHRS and CDR2 is YFSETQ. This CDR3 contains 16 residues. The CDR3 spells CASRRTPQGVGETQYF. The CDR3 nucleotides read TGCGCCAGCAGACGAACCCCACAGGGAGTCGGTGAGACCCAGTACTTC. The variable domain in full, with the rest retrieved from reference TRBV5-1 and TRBJ2-5, is KAGVTQTPRYLIKTRGQQVTLSCSPISGHRSVSWYQQTPGQGLQFLFEYFSETQRNKGNFPGRFSGRQFSNSRSEMNVSTLELGDSALYLCASRRTPQGVGETQYFGPGTRLLVL.

This sequence joins TRBV5-1 and TRBJ2-3, with 9 positions matching TRBD2. This CDR3 contains 15 residues. From germline, CDR1 is SGHRS and CDR2 YFSETQ. The V segment lost 0 bases and the J segment 6 bases; nucleotides outside the gene matches: 5. CDR3 in DNA: TGCGCCAGCAGCTTGGTTGCGGGGGGGCTGGATACGCAGTATTTT. This gives the protein CASSLVAGGLDTQYF. Using reference TRBV5-1 and TRBJ2-3 for the parts outside the CDR3, the full variable domain is KAGVTQTPRYLIKTRGQQVTLSCSPISGHRSVSWYQQTPGQGLQFLFEYFSETQRNKGNFPGRFSGRQFSNSRSEMNVSTLELGDSALYLCASSLVAGGLDTQYFGPGTRLTVL.

In the case of this clone: Other DNA sequences in this sample translate to the same CDR3. The chain has TRBV15 and TRBJ2-7, with D possibly matching TRBD1 (6 bases). Between the trimmed V and J ends, which lost 0 bases and 6 bases, there was a span of 6 bases. The CDR3 is made up of 12 amino acids. Germline V gene sequence: CDR1 LNHNV, CDR2 YYDKDF (reference sequence). CDR3 DNA: TGTGCCACCAGCAGAGACAGGGGCGAGCAGTACTTC. The encoded protein is CATSRDRGEQYF.

This chain connects TRBV29-1 to TRBJ2-1; 11 bases are shared with TRBD1. V was clipped by 7 bases and J by 7 bases; unmatched bases: 0. In germline, CDR1 is SQVTM, CDR2 ANQGSEA. CDR3 length: 11 residues. The CDR3: CSGDRGNEQFF. The CDR3 coding sequence is TGCAGCGGGGACAGGGGGAATGAGCAGTTCTTC.

DNA for the CDR3: TGCGCCAGCAGCCACGGGACAGCGAACACCGGGGAGCTGTTTTTT. Its protein product is CASSHGTANTGELFF. This sequence joins TRBV5-1 and TRBJ2-2; 7 bases agree with TRBD1. Trimming took 4 bases from V and 0 from J; bases not matched to a gene: 3. The CDR3 runs to 15 residues. Germline V gives CDR1 SGHRS, CDR2 YFSETQ. The full variable domain, rest sourced from reference TRBV5-1 and TRBJ2-2, is KAGVTQTPRYLIKTRGQQVTLSCSPISGHRSVSWYQQTPGQGLQFLFEYFSETQRNKGNFPGRFSGRQFSNSRSEMNVSTLELGDSALYLCASSHGTANTGELFFGEGSRLTVL.

The CDR3 protein is CASSLDRPYNEQFF. The CDR3 DNA follows: TGTGCCAGCAGCTTGGACAGGCCCTACAATGAGCAGTTCTTC. The genes are TRBV4-2 and TRBJ2-1, with 7 bases matching TRBD1. J lost 2 bases, V lost 5 bases, and 3 bases had no gene match. Germline assignment: CDR1 LGHNA and CDR2 YNFKEQ. The CDR3 is 14 amino acids.

The rearrangement uses TRBV28 and TRBJ1-1; perhaps TRBD1 as D (5 bases). The V and J ends lost 8 bases and 1 base respectively, with 11 bases between them. This CDR3 is 13 amino acids long. Germline CDR1 is MDHEN and CDR2 is SYDVKM. DNA for the CDR3: TGTGCCAGCGGGGGGTTTTCGAACACTGAAGCTTTCTTT. This translates into CASGGFSNTEAFF.

This clone was observed once. The rearrangement joins TRBV28 to TRBJ2-1; 9 bases fit TRBD1. J lost 9 bases, V lost 5 bases, and 14 bases had no gene match. This CDR3 has 16 residues. From germline, CDR1 is MDHEN and CDR2 SYDVKM. Here the CDR3 reads CASSPLGQGRSSEQFF. DNA of the CDR3: TGTGCCAGCAGTCCATTAGGACAGGGGCGGTCAAGTGAGCAGTTCTTC.

The V gene is TRBV20-1, the J gene TRBJ1-2; weak D call: TRBD1 (5 bases). CDR1 is DFQATT and CDR2 is SNEGSKA in the germline V gene (reference sequence). The CDR3 totals 14 residues. The V and J ends lost 3 bases and 4 bases respectively, with 15 bases between them. CDR3 in DNA: TGCAGTGCTAGTCTGACAGACGCTATCTATGGCTACACCTTC. Translation: CSASLTDAIYGYTF.